This TCR beta chain was captured by sequencing in a study of OX40 agonist ivuxolimab in advanced cancers. Sampling of blood occurred at baseline, cycle 4 day 1, and cycle 7 day 1. For this clone: Its matching antigen is unknown.

Study-wide points: CD8+ T cells were the subset that, on average, had more expanded clones than CD4+.

Clones were sequenced by immunoSEQ multiplex PCR, and TCRdb holds only the in-frame ones, with some missing. This sample has about 85,000 clones, with approximately 83% found just once. V shed 7 bases and J 6 bases; nucleotides not matched to a gene: 8. CDR3 length: 15 amino acids. CDR1 and CDR2 (germline): MRHNA, SNTAGT. This receptor was taken from an adult with an advanced solid tumor such as melanoma, head and neck, liver or kidney cancer. This specimen was CD4+ or CD8+ T cells sorted from blood, taken in a trial of the OX40 agonist ivuxolimab. The chain has TRBV6-4 and TRBJ1-6; 8 bases align to TRBD1. The CDR3 DNA is TGTGCCAGCACAGACAGGGGTCGGGGTAATTCACCCCTCCACTTT. Residues: CASTDRGRGNSPLHF.